The entry below describes one TCR beta chain. Repertoires were generated with immunoSEQ multiplex PCR, while TCRdb's copy carries only in-frame clones and drops some. The table shows approximately 280,000 clones, with roughly 85% occurring only once. This specimen comes from a study of blood T cell repertoires in COVID-19. The CDR3 is 15 amino acids. Germline loops: CDR1 SNHLY, CDR2 FYNNEI. V dropped 6 bases and J dropped 0; count of bases not matched to a gene: 1. Cohorts were assigned according to the clinical history that participants reported. Each recovered donor of Cohort 3 presented with two negative PCRs, clearance, or symptom resolution.

Sequenced material: PBMCs or T cells enriched from blood (not recorded which). The rearrangement uses TRBV2 and TRBJ2-2, with 10 bases that match TRBD2. This receptor was obtained from a woman between 50 and 59 years old who had recovered from COVID-19. The CDR3 DNA sequence: TGTGCCAGCAGAACTAGCGGGGCGAACACCGGGGAGCTGTTTTTT. Encoded protein: CASRTSGANTGELFF.